These 26 T cell receptor beta chains share one sample of origin, sequenced in a study of cytomegalovirus exposure and HLA in healthy donors. 60 Vbeta and 13 Jbeta primers were used in PCR. The method was immunoSEQ multiplex PCR; TCRdb's version includes in-frame clones alone and lacks a portion of them. The sample includes approximately 210,000 clones, about four fifths of them seen just once. The sequencing input was PBMCs. The receptors derive from a woman aged 45-65 years in good health and CMV-seropositive.

V gene TRBV5-5 combines with J gene TRBJ2-2; possibly TRBD1 for D (6 bases). Germline values: CDR1 SGHKS, CDR2 YYEKEE (reference sequence). Trimming took 5 bases from V and 4 from J, leaving 18 bases between them. The CDR3 consists of 16 residues. The DNA of the CDR3 is TGTGCCAGCAGGTGGGATTTTAACAGGGCCACCGGGGAGCTGTTTTTT. Protein product: CASRWDFNRATGELFF.

This clone was observed a handful of times. The chain couples TRBV5-4 to TRBJ1-1; a weak D match, TRBD1 (6 bases). Germline V gives CDR1 SGHNT, CDR2 YYREEE (reference sequence). The CDR3 consists of 14 residues. Trimming pared 4 bases from V and 7 bases from J, leaving 17 bases between. This chain's CDR3 is CASSPDSGEFEAFF. In DNA, the CDR3 is TGTGCCAGCAGCCCGGACAGCGGAGAGTTTGAAGCTTTCTTT.

The rearrangement joins TRBV4-2 to TRBJ2-3, with 15 bases matching TRBD2. CDR1 is LGHNA and CDR2 is YNFKEQ in the germline V gene. Trimming cost V 4 bases and J 1 base; bases outside gene matches: 3. This CDR3 spans 17 amino acids. The CDR3 region has the DNA TGTGCCAGCAGCCTGAGGACTAGCGGGGGGGGCACAGATACGCAGTATTTT. Residues: CASSLRTSGGGTDTQYF.

The chain uses TRBV6-1 and TRBJ1-2; 8 bases are a match to TRBD1. Germline V gives CDR1 MNHNS, CDR2 SASEGT. V gave up 7 bases and J gave up 4 bases; unmatched junction bases: 8. The CDR3 covers 14 residues. The CDR3 bases are TGTGCCAGCAAGTTGACAGGGGTAGCCTATGGCTACACCTTC. The encoded protein is CASKLTGVAYGYTF.

The V and J genes are TRBV10-3 and TRBJ1-6, with D uncertain. Per germline, CDR1 ENHRY and CDR2 SYGVKD. The CDR3 totals 12 residues. Trimming removed 2 bases at V and 10 bases at J, with 6 bases between. The CDR3 bases are TGTGCCATCAGTGAGGCGTCGTCACCCCTCCACTTT. It is translated as CAISEASSPLHF.

V and J are TRBV7-9 and TRBJ2-1; no reliable D call. Germline V gene lookup returns CDR1 SEHNR and CDR2 FQNEAQ (reference sequence). Trimming shortened V by 3 bases and J by 9 bases, and 18 bases separated the two germline ends. The CDR3 runs 15 residues. CDR3 sequence reads: CASSFFSLTNSEQFF. In DNA form, the CDR3 reads TGTGCCAGCAGCTTCTTCTCCCTTACGAACAGTGAGCAGTTCTTC.

The V and J genes are TRBV28 and TRBJ2-3; 8 nucleotides match TRBD1. The CDR3 has 16 amino acids. Germline CDR1 MDHEN, CDR2 SYDVKM. V lost 6 bases to trimming and J lost 3 bases; unmatched junction nucleotides: 11. The CDR3 sequence: CASRGQVGGITDTQYF. The CDR3 DNA follows: TGTGCCAGCAGGGGACAGGTTGGGGGGATTACAGATACGCAGTATTTT.

CDR3 DNA: TGTGCCAGCAGTGAAGCGCTTCTCCAGGCGCGTCAGCCCCAGCATTTT. It translates to CASSEALLQARQPQHF. This chain connects TRBV6-1 to TRBJ1-5; unclear D gene. V dropped 0 bases and J dropped 6 bases, with 15 bases sitting between them. The CDR3 sequence is 16 residues long. Germline CDR1 and CDR2: MNHNS and SASEGT.

The V gene is TRBV28, the J gene TRBJ1-5, with 8 positions matching TRBD1. J was trimmed by 4 bases and V by 10 bases; bases with no gene match: 3. CDR1 and CDR2 (germline): MDHEN, SYDVKM. The CDR3 sequence is 12 residues long. The CDR3 nucleotides read TGTGCCAACCAGGGGGCGAATCAGCCCCAGCATTTT. It translates to CANQGANQPQHF.

A few counts support this clone. In DNA, the CDR3 is TGTGCCAGCAGCCCCTACACGACAGGAATGGAGACCCAGTACTTC. Translated, it gives CASSPYTTGMETQYF. The chain couples TRBV7-9 to TRBJ2-5, with D possibly being TRBD1 (6 bases). Per germline, CDR1 SEHNR and CDR2 FQNEAQ (reference sequence). There are 15 residues in the CDR3. V was cut by 5 bases and J by 5 bases, with 18 bases left in between.

The chain joins TRBV19 to TRBJ1-6, with D uncertain. Germline CDR1 LNHDA, CDR2 SQIVND (reference sequence). This CDR3 comprises 16 residues. Trimming shortened V by 6 bases and J by 7 bases, and 19 bases separated the two germline ends. The CDR3 coding sequence is TGTGCCAGTAGCATCACTTCGGGGAGGAAAAATTCACCCCTCCACTTT. Translated, it gives CASSITSGRKNSPLHF.

The chain is built from TRBV4-1 and TRBJ1-2; TRBD1 agrees at 8 bases. CDR1 MGHRA and CDR2 YSYEKL come from the germline V gene. The CDR3 has 15 amino acids. The V and J ends lost 2 bases and 4 bases, in that order; junction bases with no gene match: 6. The CDR3 DNA sequence: TGCGCCAGCAGCCAAACCCGGGACAGGCTCTATGGCTACACCTTC. Its translation: CASSQTRDRLYGYTF.

V is TRBV15 and J is TRBJ1-1, with D perhaps matching TRBD1 (5 bases). The CDR3 length is 17 residues. Germline values: CDR1 LNHNV, CDR2 YYDKDF (reference sequence). Trimming removed 3 bases from V and 3 bases from J, with 20 bases in between. For the CDR3, the DNA is TGTGCCACCAGCAGGATACCTGGGGCCATCAGGTACACTGAAGCTTTCTTT. Translation gives CATSRIPGAIRYTEAFF.

The rearrangement joins TRBV27 to TRBJ2-5; 9 bases are shared with TRBD1. The CDR3 covers 15 residues. V dropped 6 bases and J dropped 1; count of bases not matched to a gene: 6. Germline V CDR1 and CDR2: MNHEY, SMNVEV (reference sequence). CDR3 residues: CASSRRTGVQETQYF. The CDR3 coding sequence is TGTGCCAGCAGCAGACGGACAGGGGTCCAAGAGACCCAGTACTTC.

The chain employs TRBV18 and TRBJ2-7; no definite D call. Trimming shortened V by 6 bases and J by 0 bases, and 9 bases separated the two germline ends. The CDR3 has 13 residues. Per the germline V gene, CDR1 is KGHSH and CDR2 is LQKENI. The CDR3 sequence is CASSPTGSYEQYF. The CDR3 DNA is TGTGCCAGCTCCCCTACGGGCTCCTACGAGCAGTACTTC. The variable domain in full, with the rest retrieved from reference TRBV18 and TRBJ2-7, is NAGVMQNPRHLVRRRGQEARLRCSPMKGHSHVYWYRQLPEEGLKFMVYLQKENIIDESGMPKERFSAEFPKEGPSILRIQQVVRGDSAAYFCASSPTGSYEQYFGPGTRLTVT.

In DNA, the CDR3 is TGCAGCGCATTTAGCCGAGGACAGGCATACGAGCAGTACTTC. This translates into CSAFSRGQAYEQYF. The rearrangement joins TRBV29-1 to TRBJ2-7, with 7 bases identical to TRBD1. With 7 bases clipped from V and 4 bases from J, the junction kept 13 bases outside the gene matches. CDR1 is SQVTM, CDR2 ANQGSEA, per germline. The CDR3 loop spans 14 amino acids.

The rearrangement links TRBV5-1 to TRBJ1-1, with 7 nucleotides matching TRBD1. CDR3 length: 12 residues. The germline V gene encodes CDR1 SGHRS and CDR2 YFSETQ. The V gene end was trimmed by 4 bases and the J gene end by 8 bases; junction bases not matched to a gene: 5. The CDR3 loop reads CASSPGDSEAFF. Here the CDR3 DNA reads TGCGCCAGCAGCCCAGGGGACAGCGAAGCTTTCTTT.

The chain links TRBV28 to TRBJ1-6, with D perhaps TRBD1 (5 bases). Trimming took off 5 bases at V and 6 bases at J, with 14 bases between the two ends. Germline V lookup: CDR1 MDHEN, CDR2 SYDVKM. This CDR3 region has 15 residues. The CDR3 sequence: CASSPPGLINSPLHF. The CDR3 DNA sequence: TGTGCCAGCAGTCCCCCGGGACTTATTAATTCACCCCTCCACTTT.

This rearrangement joins TRBV2 to TRBJ2-3; D perhaps matches TRBD2 (5 bases). The CDR3 contains 15 residues. V gave up 5 bases and J gave up 0 bases, with 12 bases separating them. Germline V gives CDR1 SNHLY, CDR2 FYNNEI. CDR3 sequence reads: CASSTSGASTDTQYF. CDR3 nucleotides: TGTGCCAGCAGTACGAGCGGAGCTAGCACAGATACGCAGTATTTT.

This sequence joins TRBV20-1 and TRBJ2-5; tentative D call: TRBD2 (6 bases). The end of the DNA is better explained by TRBJ2-7, so the J call may be wrong. This CDR3 spans 11 amino acids. Germline CDR1 and CDR2: DFQATT and SNEGSKA (reference sequence). CDR3 sequence reads: CSASRGNEQYF. CDR3 bases: TGCAGTGCTAGTCGGGGGAACGAGCAGTACTTC.

The chain recombines TRBV5-1 with TRBJ1-3; D may be TRBD1 (6 bases). V lost 5 bases and J lost 0, with 12 bases in between. Germline-derived CDR1 and CDR2 are SGHRS and YFSETQ. The CDR3 sequence is 15 residues long. CDR3 DNA sequence: TGCGCCAGCAGAACAGGACAGAGCTCTGGAAACACCATATATTTT. The encoded protein is CASRTGQSSGNTIYF.

The V call is TRBV5-1, the J call TRBJ2-1; 9 bases map to TRBD1. V lost 7 bases to trimming and J lost 4 bases; unmatched junction nucleotides: 3. There are 13 residues in the CDR3. The V gene's germline CDR1 is SGHRS and CDR2 YFSETQ. CDR3 region: CASRDREYNEQFF. CDR3 sequence (DNA): TGCGCCAGCCGGGACAGGGAGTACAATGAGCAGTTCTTC.

The chain joins TRBV10-3 to TRBJ2-5; tentatively, D is TRBD1 (5 bases). The V end lost 3 bases, the J end lost 4 bases, and 6 bases lay between the germline ends. The CDR3 sequence is 12 residues long. Germline CDR1 reads ENHRY; CDR2 reads SYGVKD. CDR3 DNA sequence: TGTGCCATCAGTGAAGGGGCAGAGACCCAGTACTTC. Its protein is CAISEGAETQYF.

This chain connects TRBV9 to TRBJ1-2; the match to TRBD1 covers 7 bases. V lost 0 bases and J lost 5; bases outside the gene matches: 10. Germline values: CDR1 SGDLS, CDR2 YYNGEE. The CDR3 runs 16 residues. Here the CDR3 reads CASSVAETGPLYGYTF. CDR3 nucleotide sequence: TGTGCCAGCAGCGTAGCTGAGACAGGGCCACTTTATGGCTACACCTTC.

Comments on this clone: In the same sample, other DNA sequences code for this CDR3. The chain is built from TRBV5-1 and TRBJ2-7; tentative D call: TRBD1 (6 bases). The CDR3 runs to 15 residues. Germline CDR1 is SGHRS and CDR2 is YFSETQ. Trimming took off 0 bases at V and 1 base at J, with 11 bases between the two ends. CDR3 sequence: CASSLARGRSYEQYF. The CDR3 DNA sequence: TGCGCCAGCAGCTTGGCAAGGGGGAGATCCTACGAGCAGTACTTC. Variable domain in full (rest from reference TRBV5-1 and TRBJ2-7): KAGVTQTPRYLIKTRGQQVTLSCSPISGHRSVSWYQQTPGQGLQFLFEYFSETQRNKGNFPGRFSGRQFSNSRSEMNVSTLELGDSALYLCASSLARGRSYEQYFGPGTRLTVT.

This clone has just one count. The rearrangement uses TRBV19 and TRBJ2-5; 8 bases align to TRBD1. The assigned J gene may be wrong: the sequence end matches TRBJ2-7 better. Germline V gene lookup returns CDR1 LNHDA and CDR2 SQIVND (reference sequence). CDR3 length equals 14 residues. The CDR3 spells CASSPGQVKGEQYF. DNA for the CDR3: TGTGCCAGTAGCCCGGGACAGGTAAAGGGCGAGCAGTACTTC.